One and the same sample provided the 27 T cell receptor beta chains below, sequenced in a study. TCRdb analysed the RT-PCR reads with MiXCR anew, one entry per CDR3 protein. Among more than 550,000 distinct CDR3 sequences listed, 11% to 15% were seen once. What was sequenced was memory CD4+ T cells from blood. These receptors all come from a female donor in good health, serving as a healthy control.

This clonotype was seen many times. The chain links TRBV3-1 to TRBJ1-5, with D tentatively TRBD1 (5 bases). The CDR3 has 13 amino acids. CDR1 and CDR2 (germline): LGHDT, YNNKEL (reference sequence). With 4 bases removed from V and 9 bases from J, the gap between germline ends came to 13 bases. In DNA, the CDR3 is TGTGCCAGCAGCCCTTCTTACACAGGGCCCCAGCATTTT. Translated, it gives CASSPSYTGPQHF.

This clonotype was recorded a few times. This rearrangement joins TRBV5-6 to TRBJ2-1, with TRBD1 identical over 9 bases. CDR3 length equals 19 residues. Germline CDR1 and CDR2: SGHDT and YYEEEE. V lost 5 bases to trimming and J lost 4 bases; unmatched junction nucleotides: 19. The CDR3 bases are TGTGCCAGCAGGACCCTCCTCCCCGGACAGGGGCAAAATTACAATGAGCAGTTCTTC. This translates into CASRTLLPGQGQNYNEQFF.

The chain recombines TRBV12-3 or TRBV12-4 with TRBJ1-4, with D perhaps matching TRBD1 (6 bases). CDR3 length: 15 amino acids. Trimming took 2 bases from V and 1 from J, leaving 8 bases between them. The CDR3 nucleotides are TGTGCCAGCAGTTTAAGGGGACAAACTAATGAAAAACTGTTTTTT. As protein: CASSLRGQTNEKLFF.

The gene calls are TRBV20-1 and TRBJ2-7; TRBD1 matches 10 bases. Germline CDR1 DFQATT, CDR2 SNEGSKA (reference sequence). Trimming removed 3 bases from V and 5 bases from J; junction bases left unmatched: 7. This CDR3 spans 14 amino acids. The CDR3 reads CSASYSGQGDEQYF. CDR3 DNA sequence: TGCAGTGCTAGCTACTCCGGACAGGGGGACGAGCAGTACTTC.

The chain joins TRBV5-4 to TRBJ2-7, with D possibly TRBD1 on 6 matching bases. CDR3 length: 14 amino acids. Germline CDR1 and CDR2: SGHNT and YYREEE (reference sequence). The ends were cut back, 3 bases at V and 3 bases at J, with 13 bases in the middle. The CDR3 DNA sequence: TGTGCCAGCAGCTCGGGACACCTGGGCTACGAGCAGTACTTC. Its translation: CASSSGHLGYEQYF.

Here the CDR3 DNA reads TGTGCCAGCAGCCACACAGGGGGAGAGACTGAAGCTTTCTTT. Translating gives CASSHTGGETEAFF. The J gene is TRBJ1-1, the V gene TRBV12-3 or TRBV12-4, with TRBD1 identical over 8 bases. The CDR3 is 14 amino acids. Trimming at V came to 6 bases and at J to 5 bases, leaving 8 bases not matched to a gene.

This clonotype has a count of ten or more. CDR3 sequence reads: CASSPQGGNEQFF. CDR3 coding DNA: TGCGCCAGCAGCCCCCAGGGGGGCAATGAGCAGTTCTTC. V is TRBV5-1 and J is TRBJ2-1, with a tentative D call TRBD1 (7 bases). V lost 4 bases, J lost 6 bases, and 11 bases lay in between. The CDR3 has 13 residues. Germline CDR1 SGHRS, CDR2 YFSETQ.

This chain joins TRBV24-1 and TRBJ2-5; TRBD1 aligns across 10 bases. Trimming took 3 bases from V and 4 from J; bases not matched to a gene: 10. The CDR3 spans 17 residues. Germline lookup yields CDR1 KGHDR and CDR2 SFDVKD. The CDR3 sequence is CATSDPFRDRGGETQYF. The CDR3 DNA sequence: TGTGCCACCAGTGATCCCTTCCGGGACAGGGGAGGAGAGACCCAGTACTTC.

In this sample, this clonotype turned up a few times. CDR3 nucleotide sequence: TGTGCCAGCAGCTCCCAAAGCTACAATGAGCAGTTCTTC. This encodes CASSSQSYNEQFF. The chain couples TRBV7-9 to TRBJ2-1, with D unclear. The CDR3 is 13 residues long. Between the trimmed V and J ends, which lost 4 bases and 3 bases, there was a span of 7 bases. The germline CDR1 and CDR2 sequences are SEHNR and FQNEAQ (reference sequence).

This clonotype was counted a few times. CDR3 sequence reads: CSARDARTDLTGELFF. The CDR3 region has the DNA TGCAGTGCTAGAGATGCGAGGACAGATTTAACCGGGGAGCTGTTTTTT. The chain carries TRBV20-1 and TRBJ2-2; TRBD1 might be the D (6 bases). CDR3 size: 16 residues. The V end lost 0 bases, the J end lost 5 bases, and 16 bases lay between the germline ends. Germline CDR1 DFQATT, CDR2 SNEGSKA (reference sequence).

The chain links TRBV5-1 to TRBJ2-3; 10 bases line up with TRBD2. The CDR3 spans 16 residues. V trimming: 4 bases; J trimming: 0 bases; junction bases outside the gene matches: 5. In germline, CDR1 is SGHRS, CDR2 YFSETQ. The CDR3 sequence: CASSPLLAGSTDTQYF. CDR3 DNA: TGCGCCAGCAGCCCTTTACTAGCGGGGAGCACAGATACGCAGTATTTT. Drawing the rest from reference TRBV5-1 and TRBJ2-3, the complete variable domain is KAGVTQTPRYLIKTRGQQVTLSCSPISGHRSVSWYQQTPGQGLQFLFEYFSETQRNKGNFPGRFSGRQFSNSRSEMNVSTLELGDSALYLCASSPLLAGSTDTQYFGPGTRLTVL.

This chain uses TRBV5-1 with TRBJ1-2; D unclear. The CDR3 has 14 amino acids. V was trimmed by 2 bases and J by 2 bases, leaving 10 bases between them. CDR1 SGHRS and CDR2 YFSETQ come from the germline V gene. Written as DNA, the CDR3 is TGCGCCAGCAGCTTCCCCGGGAGCAACTATGGCTACACCTTC. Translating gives CASSFPGSNYGYTF.

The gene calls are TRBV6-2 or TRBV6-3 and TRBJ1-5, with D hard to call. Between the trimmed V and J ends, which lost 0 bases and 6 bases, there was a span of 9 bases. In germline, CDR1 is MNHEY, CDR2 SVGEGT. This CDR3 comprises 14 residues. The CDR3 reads CASSYSMDGQPQHF. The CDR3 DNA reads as TGTGCCAGCAGTTACTCGATGGATGGTCAGCCCCAGCATTTT.

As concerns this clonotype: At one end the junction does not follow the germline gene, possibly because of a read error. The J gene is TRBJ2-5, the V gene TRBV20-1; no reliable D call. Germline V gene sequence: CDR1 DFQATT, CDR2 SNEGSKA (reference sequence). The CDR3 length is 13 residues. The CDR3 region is CSARSYHAENQYF. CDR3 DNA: TGCAGTGCTAGATCTTACCACGCAGAGAACCAGTACTTC.

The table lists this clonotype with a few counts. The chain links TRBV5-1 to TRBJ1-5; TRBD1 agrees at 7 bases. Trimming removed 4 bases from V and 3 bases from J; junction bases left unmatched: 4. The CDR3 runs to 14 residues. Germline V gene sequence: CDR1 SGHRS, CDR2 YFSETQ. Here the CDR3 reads CASSRDSINQPQHF. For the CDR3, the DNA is TGCGCCAGCAGCCGGGACAGCATCAATCAGCCCCAGCATTTT.

CDR3 sequence reads: CASSKGTGEKEQYF. The CDR3 coding sequence is TGCGCCAGCAGCAAAGGGACAGGGGAGAAAGAGCAGTACTTC. The chain couples TRBV5-1 to TRBJ2-7; TRBD1 matches 10 bases. Looked up from germline, CDR1 is SGHRS and CDR2 is YFSETQ. The junction had 8 bases not matched to a gene; V was cut back by 4 bases and J by 7 bases. This CDR3 has 14 amino acids.

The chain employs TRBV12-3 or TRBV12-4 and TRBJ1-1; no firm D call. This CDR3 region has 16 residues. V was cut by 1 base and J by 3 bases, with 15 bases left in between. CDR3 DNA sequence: TGTGCCAGCAGTTTAGTAGGGATGGACGGCCACACTGAAGCTTTCTTT. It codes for CASSLVGMDGHTEAFF.

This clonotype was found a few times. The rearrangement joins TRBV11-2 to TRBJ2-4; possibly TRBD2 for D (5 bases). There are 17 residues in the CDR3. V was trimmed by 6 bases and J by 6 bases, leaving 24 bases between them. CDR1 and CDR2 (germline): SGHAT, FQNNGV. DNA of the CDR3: TGTGCCAGCAGTCGTAGTTCATCGAGCGGCCTTAGAAACATTCAGTACTTC. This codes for CASSRSSSSGLRNIQYF.

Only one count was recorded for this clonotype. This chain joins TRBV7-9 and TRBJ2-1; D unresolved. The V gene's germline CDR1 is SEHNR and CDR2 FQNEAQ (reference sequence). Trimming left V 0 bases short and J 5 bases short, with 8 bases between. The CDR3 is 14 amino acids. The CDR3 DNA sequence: TGTGCCAGCAGCTTAGCGTACACCGACAATGAGCAGTTCTTC. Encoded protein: CASSLAYTDNEQFF.

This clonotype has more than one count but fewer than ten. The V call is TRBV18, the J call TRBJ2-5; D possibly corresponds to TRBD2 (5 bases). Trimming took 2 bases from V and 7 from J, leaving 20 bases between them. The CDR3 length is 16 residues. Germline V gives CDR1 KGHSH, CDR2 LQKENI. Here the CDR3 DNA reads TGTGCCAGCTCACCAACCGGCGTAGCCAGCGGTACGACCCAGTACTTC. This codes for CASSPTGVASGTTQYF. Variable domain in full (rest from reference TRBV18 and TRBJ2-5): NAGVMQNPRHLVRRRGQEARLRCSPMKGHSHVYWYRQLPEEGLKFMVYLQKENIIDESGMPKERFSAEFPKEGPSILRIQQVVRGDSAAYFCASSPTGVASGTTQYFGPGTRLLVL.

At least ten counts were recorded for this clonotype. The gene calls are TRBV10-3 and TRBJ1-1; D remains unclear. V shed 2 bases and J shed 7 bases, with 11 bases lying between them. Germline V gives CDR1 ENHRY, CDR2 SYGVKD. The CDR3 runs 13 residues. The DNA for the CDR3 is TGTGCCATCAGTGAGGGAAGTGAAGGTGAAGCTTTCTTT. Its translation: CAISEGSEGEAFF.

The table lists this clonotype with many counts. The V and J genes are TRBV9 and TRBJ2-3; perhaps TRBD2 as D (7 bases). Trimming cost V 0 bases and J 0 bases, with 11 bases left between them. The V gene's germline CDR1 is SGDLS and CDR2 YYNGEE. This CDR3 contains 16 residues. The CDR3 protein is CASSVVAGASTDTQYF. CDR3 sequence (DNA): TGTGCCAGCAGCGTAGTCGCGGGGGCTAGCACAGATACGCAGTATTTT.

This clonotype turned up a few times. CDR3 sequence: CASSLVRAQSYEQYF. In DNA, the CDR3 is TGTGCCAGCAGCTTAGTGAGGGCACAATCCTACGAGCAGTACTTC. The chain has TRBV7-2 and TRBJ2-7, with D perhaps TRBD2 (5 bases). The CDR3 totals 15 residues. Germline V gene data show CDR1 as SGHTA and CDR2 as FQGNSA. Trimming took off 1 base at V and 1 base at J, with 11 bases between the two ends.

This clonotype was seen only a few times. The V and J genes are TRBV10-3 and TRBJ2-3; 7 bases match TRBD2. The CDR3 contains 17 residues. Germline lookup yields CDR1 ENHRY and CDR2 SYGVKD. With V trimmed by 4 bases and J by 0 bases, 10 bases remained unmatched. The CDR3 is CAISVSPGGSSTDTQYF. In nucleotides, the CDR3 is TGTGCCATCAGTGTTTCACCCGGGGGGAGTAGCACAGATACGCAGTATTTT.

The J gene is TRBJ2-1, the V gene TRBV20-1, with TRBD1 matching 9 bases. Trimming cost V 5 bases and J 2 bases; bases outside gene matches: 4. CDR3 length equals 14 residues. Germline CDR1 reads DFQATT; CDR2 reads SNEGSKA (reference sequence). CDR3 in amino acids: CSAVDRGPYNEQFF. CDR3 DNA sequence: TGCAGTGCTGTGGACAGGGGACCCTACAATGAGCAGTTCTTC.

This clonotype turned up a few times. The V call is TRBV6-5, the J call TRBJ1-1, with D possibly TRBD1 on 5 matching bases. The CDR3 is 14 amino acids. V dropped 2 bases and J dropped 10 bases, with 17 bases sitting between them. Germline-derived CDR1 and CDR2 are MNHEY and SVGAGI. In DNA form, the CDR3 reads TGTGCCAGCAGTTACGCTCAGGGTTCTAGTGGAGCTTTCTTT. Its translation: CASSYAQGSSGAFF.

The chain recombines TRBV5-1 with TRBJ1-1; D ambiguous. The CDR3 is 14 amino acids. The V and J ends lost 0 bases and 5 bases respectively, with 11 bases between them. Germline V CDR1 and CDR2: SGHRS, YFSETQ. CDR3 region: CASSLVSESTEAFF. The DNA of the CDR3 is TGCGCCAGCAGCTTGGTTTCGGAAAGTACTGAAGCTTTCTTT.